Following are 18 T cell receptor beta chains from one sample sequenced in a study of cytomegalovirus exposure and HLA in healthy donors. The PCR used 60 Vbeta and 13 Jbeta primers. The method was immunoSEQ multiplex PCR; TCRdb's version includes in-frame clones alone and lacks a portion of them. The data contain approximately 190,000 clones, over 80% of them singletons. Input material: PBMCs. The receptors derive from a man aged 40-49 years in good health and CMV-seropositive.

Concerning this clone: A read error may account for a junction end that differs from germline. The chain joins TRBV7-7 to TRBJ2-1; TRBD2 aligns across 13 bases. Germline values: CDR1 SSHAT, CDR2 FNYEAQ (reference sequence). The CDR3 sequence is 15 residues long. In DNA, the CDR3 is TGTGCTAGCAGCCCAGGACTAGCGGGGGTGGATGAGCAGTTCTTC. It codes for CASSPGLAGVDEQFF.

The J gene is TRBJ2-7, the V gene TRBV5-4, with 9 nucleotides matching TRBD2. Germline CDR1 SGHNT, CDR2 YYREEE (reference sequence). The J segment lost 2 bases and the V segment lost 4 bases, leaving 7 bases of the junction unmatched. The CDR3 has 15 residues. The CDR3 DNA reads TGTGCCAGCAGCACGGGGACTAGCCGCGCCTACGAGCAGTACTTC. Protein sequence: CASSTGTSRAYEQYF.

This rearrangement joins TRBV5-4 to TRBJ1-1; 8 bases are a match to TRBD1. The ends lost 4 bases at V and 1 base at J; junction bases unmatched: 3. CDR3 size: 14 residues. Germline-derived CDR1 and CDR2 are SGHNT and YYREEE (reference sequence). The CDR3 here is CASSDRGKNTEAFF. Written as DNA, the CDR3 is TGTGCCAGCAGCGACAGGGGAAAGAACACTGAAGCTTTCTTT.

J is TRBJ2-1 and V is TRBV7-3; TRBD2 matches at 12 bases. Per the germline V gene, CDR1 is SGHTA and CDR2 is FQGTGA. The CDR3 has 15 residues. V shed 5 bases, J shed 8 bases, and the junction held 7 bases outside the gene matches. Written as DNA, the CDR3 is TGTGCCAGCAGCATCCTAGCGGGGGGGCTGGATGAGCAGTTCTTC. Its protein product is CASSILAGGLDEQFF.

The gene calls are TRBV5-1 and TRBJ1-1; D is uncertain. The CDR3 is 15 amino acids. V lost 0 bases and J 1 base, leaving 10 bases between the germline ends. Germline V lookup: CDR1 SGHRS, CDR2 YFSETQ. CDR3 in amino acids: CASSLGGIRNTEAFF. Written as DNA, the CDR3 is TGCGCCAGCAGCTTGGGAGGCATTAGGAACACTGAAGCTTTCTTT.

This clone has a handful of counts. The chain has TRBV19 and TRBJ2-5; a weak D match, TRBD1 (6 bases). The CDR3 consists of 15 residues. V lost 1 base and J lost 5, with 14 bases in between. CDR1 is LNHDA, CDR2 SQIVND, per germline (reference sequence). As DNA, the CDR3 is TGTGCCAGTAGTATAGGAGAAGGGACATTCGAGACCCAGTACTTC. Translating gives CASSIGEGTFETQYF.

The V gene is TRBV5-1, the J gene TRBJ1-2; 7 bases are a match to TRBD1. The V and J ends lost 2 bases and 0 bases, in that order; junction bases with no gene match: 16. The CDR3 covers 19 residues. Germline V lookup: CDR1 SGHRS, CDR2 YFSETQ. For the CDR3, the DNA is TGCGCCAGCAGCTTTTGGGCCAGAGGACAGGCGGATGCTAACTATGGCTACACCTTC. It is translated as CASSFWARGQADANYGYTF.

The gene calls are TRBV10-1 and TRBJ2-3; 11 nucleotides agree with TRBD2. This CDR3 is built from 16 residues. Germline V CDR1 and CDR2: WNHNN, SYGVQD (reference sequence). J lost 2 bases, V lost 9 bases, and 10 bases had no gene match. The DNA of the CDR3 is TGCGCCAGTTCTAGCGGGGGGCCGTCCATCACAGATACGCAGTATTTT. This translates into CASSSGGPSITDTQYF.

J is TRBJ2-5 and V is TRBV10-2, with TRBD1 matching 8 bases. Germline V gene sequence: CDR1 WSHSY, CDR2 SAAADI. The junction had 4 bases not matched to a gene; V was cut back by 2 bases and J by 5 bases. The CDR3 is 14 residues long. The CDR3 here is CASSETGGVETQYF. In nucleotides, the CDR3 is TGCGCCAGCAGTGAGACAGGGGGAGTGGAGACCCAGTACTTC.

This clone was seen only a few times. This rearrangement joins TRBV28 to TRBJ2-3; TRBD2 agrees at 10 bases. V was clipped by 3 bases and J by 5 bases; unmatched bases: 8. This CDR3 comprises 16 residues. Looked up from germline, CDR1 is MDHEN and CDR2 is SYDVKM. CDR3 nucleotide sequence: TGTGCCAGCAGTTTCAAGCGGGGGGGAGTGAAAGATACGCAGTATTTT. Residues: CASSFKRGGVKDTQYF.

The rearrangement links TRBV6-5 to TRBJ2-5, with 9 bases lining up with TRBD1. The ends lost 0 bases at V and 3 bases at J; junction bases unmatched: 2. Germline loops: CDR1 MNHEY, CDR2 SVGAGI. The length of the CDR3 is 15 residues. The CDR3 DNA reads TGTGCCAGCAGTTACTCTTGGACAGGGGAAGAGACCCAGTACTTC. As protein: CASSYSWTGEETQYF.

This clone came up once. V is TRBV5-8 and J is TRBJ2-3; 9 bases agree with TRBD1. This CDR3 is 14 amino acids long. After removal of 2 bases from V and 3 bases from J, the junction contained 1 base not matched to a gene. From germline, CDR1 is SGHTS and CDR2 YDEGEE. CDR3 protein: CASSLQGATDTQYF. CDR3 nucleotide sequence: TGTGCCAGCAGCTTACAGGGGGCGACAGATACGCAGTATTTT. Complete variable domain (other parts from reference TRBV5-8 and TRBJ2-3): EAGVTQSPTHLIKTRGQQATLRCSPISGHTSVYWYQQALGLGLQFLLWYDEGEERNRGNFPPRFSGRQFPNYSSELNVNALELEDSALYLCASSLQGATDTQYFGPGTRLTVL.

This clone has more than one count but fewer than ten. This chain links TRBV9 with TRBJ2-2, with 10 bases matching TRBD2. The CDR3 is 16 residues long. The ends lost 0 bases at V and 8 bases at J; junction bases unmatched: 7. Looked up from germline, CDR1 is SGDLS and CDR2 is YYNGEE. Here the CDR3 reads CASSVGTSGVWGELFF. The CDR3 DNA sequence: TGTGCCAGCAGCGTAGGAACTAGCGGGGTATGGGGGGAGCTGTTTTTT.

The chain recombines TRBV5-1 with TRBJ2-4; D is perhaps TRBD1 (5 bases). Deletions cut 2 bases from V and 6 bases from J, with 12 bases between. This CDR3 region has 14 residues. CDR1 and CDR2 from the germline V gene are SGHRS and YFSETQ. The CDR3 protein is CASSLGEPPNIQYF. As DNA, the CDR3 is TGCGCCAGCAGCTTAGGGGAACCTCCAAACATTCAGTACTTC.

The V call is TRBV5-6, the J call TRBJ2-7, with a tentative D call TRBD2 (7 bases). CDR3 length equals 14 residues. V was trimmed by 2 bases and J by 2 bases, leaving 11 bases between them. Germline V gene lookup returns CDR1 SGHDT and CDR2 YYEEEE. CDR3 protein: CASSLGGVTYEQYF. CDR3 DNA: TGTGCCAGCAGCTTAGGGGGGGTGACCTACGAGCAGTACTTC.

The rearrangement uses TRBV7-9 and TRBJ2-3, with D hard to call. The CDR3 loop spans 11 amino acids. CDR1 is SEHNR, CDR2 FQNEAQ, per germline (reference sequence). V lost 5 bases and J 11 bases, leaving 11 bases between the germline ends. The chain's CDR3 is CASSPTREQYF. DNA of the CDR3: TGTGCCAGCAGCCCGACTCGAGAGCAGTATTTT. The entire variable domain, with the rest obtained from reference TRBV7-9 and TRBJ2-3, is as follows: DTGVSQNPRHKITKRGQNVTFRCDPISEHNRLYWYRQTLGQGPEFLTYFQNEAQLEKSRLLSDRFSAERPKGSFSTLEIQRTEQGDSAMYLCASSPTREQYFGPGTRLTVL.

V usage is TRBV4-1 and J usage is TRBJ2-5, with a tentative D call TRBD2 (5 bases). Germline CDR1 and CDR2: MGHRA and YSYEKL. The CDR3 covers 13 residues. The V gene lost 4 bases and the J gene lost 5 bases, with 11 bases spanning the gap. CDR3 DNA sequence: TGCGCCAGCAGCCTCGAACTAGACGAGACCCAGTACTTC. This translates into CASSLELDETQYF.

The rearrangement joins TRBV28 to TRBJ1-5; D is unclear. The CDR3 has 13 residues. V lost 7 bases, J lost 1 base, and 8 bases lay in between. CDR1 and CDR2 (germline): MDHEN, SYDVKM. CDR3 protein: CASKRWSNQPQHF. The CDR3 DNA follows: TGTGCCAGCAAACGGTGGAGCAATCAGCCCCAGCATTTT. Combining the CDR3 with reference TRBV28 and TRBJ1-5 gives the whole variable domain DVKVTQSSRYLVKRTGEKVFLECVQDMDHENMFWYRQDPGLGLRLIYFSYDVKMKEKGDIPEGYSVSREKKERFSLILESASTNQTSMYLCASKRWSNQPQHFGDGTRLSIL.